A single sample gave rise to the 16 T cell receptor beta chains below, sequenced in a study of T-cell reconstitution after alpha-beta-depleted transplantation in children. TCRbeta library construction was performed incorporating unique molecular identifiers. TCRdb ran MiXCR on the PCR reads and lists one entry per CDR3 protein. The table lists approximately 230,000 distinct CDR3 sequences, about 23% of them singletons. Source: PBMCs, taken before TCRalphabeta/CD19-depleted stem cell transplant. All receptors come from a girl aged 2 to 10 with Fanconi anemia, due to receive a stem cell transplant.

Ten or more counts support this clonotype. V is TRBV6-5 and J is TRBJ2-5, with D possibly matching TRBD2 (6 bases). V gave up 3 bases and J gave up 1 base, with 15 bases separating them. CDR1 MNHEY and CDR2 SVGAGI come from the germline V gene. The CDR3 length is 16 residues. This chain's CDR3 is CASSYSLAAVQETQYF. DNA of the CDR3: TGTGCCAGCAGTTATTCATTAGCGGCGGTCCAAGAGACCCAGTACTTC.

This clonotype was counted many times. The chain's CDR3 is CSVEGGGPQETQYF. The CDR3 region has the DNA TGCAGCGTTGAAGGCGGGGGCCCCCAAGAGACCCAGTACTTC. The rearrangement links TRBV29-1 to TRBJ2-5; a possible D gene is TRBD2 (7 bases). This CDR3 has 14 amino acids. Trimming took 1 base from V and 1 from J, leaving 10 bases between them. Germline CDR1 is SQVTM and CDR2 is ANQGSEA.

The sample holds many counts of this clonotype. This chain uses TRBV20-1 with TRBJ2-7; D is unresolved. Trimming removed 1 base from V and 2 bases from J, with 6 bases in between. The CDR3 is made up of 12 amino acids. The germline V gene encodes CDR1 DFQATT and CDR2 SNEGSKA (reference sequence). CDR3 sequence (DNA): TGCAGTGCTAGAGCCCTAGCCTACGAGCAGTACTTC. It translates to CSARALAYEQYF.

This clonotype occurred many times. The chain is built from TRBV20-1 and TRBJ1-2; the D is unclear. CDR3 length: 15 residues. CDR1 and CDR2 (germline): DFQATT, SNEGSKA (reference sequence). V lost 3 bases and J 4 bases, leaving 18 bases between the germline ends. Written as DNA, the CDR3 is TGCAGTGCTAGCGGGAGGACGGATAGAATCTATGGCTACACCTTC. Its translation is CSASGRTDRIYGYTF.

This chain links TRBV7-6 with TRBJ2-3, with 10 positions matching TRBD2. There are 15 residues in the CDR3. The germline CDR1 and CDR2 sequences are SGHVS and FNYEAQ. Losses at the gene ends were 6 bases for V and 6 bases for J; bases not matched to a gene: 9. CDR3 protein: CASRVLAGVADTQYF. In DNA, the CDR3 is TGTGCCAGCAGGGTTCTAGCGGGAGTAGCGGATACGCAGTATTTT.

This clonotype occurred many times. CDR3 nucleotides: TGTGCCAGCAGCCTAACCTCCTACGAGCAGTACTTC. This encodes CASSLTSYEQYF. The chain uses TRBV12-3 or TRBV12-4 and TRBJ2-7, with unresolved D. Trimming cost V 6 bases and J 0 bases, with 6 bases left between them. CDR3 length equals 12 residues.

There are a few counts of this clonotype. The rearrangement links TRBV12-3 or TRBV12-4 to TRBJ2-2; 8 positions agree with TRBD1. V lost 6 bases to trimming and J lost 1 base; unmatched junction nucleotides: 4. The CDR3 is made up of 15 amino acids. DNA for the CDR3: TGTGCCAGCAGCAGGGACAGGTGGAACACCGGGGAGCTGTTTTTT. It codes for CASSRDRWNTGELFF.

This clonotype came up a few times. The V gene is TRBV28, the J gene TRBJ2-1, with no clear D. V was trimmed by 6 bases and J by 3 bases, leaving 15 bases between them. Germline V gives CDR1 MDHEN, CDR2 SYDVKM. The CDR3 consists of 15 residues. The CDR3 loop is CASRNGVVRYNEQFF. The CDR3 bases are TGTGCCAGCAGAAATGGGGTTGTCCGCTACAATGAGCAGTTCTTC.

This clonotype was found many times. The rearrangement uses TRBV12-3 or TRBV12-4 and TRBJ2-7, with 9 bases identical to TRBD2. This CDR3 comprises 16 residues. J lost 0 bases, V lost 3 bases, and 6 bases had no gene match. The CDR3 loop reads CASSLGLAGSSYEQYF. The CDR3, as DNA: TGTGCCAGCAGTTTGGGTCTAGCGGGGAGCTCCTACGAGCAGTACTTC.

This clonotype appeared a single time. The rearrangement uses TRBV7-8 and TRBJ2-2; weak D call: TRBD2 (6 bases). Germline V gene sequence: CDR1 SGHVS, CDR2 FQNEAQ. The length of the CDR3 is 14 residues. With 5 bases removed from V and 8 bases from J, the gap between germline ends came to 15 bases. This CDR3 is CASSGRDSTGELFF. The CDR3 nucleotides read TGTGCCAGCAGCGGGCGGGACTCCACGGGGGAGCTGTTTTTT.

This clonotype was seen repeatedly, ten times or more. The CDR3: CASSLDRAGTDTQYF. The CDR3 DNA reads TGTGCCAGCAGTCTAGACAGGGCGGGCACAGATACGCAGTATTTT. V usage is TRBV28 and J usage is TRBJ2-3; 7 bases agree with TRBD1. CDR3 size: 15 residues. CDR1 MDHEN and CDR2 SYDVKM come from the germline V gene. Trimming took 5 bases from V and 1 from J; bases not matched to a gene: 6.

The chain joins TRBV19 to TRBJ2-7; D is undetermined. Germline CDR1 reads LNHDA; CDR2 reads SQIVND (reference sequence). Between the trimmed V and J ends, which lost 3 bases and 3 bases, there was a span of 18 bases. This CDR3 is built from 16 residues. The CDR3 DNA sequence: TGTGCCAGTAGTATCCTCGGTGGGTCAGGCTTCTACGAGCAGTACTTC. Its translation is CASSILGGSGFYEQYF.

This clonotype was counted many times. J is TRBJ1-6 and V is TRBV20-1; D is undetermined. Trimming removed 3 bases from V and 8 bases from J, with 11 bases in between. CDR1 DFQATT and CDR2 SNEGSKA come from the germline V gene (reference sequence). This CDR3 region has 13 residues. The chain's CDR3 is CSARIRPHSPLHF. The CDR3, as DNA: TGCAGTGCTAGGATAAGGCCCCATTCACCCCTCCACTTT.

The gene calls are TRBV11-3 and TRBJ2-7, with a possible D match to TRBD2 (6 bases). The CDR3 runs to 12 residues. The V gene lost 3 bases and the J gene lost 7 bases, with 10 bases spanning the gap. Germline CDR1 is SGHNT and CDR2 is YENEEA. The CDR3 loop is CASSFRGREQYF. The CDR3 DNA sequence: TGTGCCAGCAGCTTCAGAGGGAGGGAGCAGTACTTC.

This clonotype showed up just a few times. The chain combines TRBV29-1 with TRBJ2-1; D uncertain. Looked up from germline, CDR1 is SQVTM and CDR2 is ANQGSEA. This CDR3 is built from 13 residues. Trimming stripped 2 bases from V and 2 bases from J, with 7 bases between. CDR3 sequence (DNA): TGCAGCGTTGAACTAGTGCCCTACAATGAGCAGTTCTTC. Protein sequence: CSVELVPYNEQFF.

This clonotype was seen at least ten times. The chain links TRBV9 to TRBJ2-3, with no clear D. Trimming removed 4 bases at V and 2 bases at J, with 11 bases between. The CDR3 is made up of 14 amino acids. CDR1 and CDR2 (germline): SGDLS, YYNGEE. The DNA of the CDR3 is TGTGCCAGCAGCTCCCTCCTGATCACAGATACGCAGTATTTT. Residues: CASSSLLITDTQYF.